These 16 T cell receptor beta chains were all obtained from the same sample, sequenced in a study of sequential checkpoint blockade in melanoma. Profiled with immunoSEQ multiplex PCR; TCRdb holds only in-frame clones, not every one. In the table there are some 5,700 clones, roughly 26% of which are singletons. Treatment described: randomized to nivolumab then ipilimumab (arm A) or the reverse (arm B). Sequenced here: tumor tissue (inferred from file names), sampled from a patient given nivolumab and ipilimumab in sequence. Source of these receptors: a human donor with melanoma.

The V gene is TRBV6-8, the J gene TRBJ1-1; a possible D gene is TRBD1 (5 bases). Germline V lookup: CDR1 MNHGY, CDR2 SAAAGT. With 6 bases removed from V and 5 bases from J, the gap between germline ends came to 16 bases. The CDR3 is 14 residues long. In nucleotides, the CDR3 is TGTGCCAGCAGCCCCGGGGCCGAGGGGACTGAAGCTTTCTTT. Amino acid sequence: CASSPGAEGTEAFF.

This clone was found many times. This chain connects TRBV11-3 to TRBJ2-3, with unresolved D. CDR1 is SGHNT and CDR2 is YENEEA in the germline V gene. The CDR3 runs 15 residues. Trimming shortened V by 3 bases and J by 0 bases, and 10 bases separated the two germline ends. The CDR3 loop reads CASSLGQGSTDTQYF. CDR3 nucleotides: TGTGCCAGCAGCTTGGGCCAAGGCAGCACAGATACGCAGTATTTT.

This sequence joins TRBV29-1 and TRBJ2-1, with TRBD1 matching over 8 bases. This CDR3 comprises 12 residues. The J segment lost 9 bases and the V segment lost 4 bases, leaving 5 bases of the junction unmatched. CDR1 is SQVTM and CDR2 is ANQGSEA in the germline V gene. The CDR3 bases are TGCAGCGTTGGGGCAGGGGGCATTGAGCAGTTCTTC. Amino acid sequence: CSVGAGGIEQFF.

The rearrangement links TRBV9 to TRBJ2-7; the match to TRBD2 covers 12 bases. Germline CDR1 and CDR2: SGDLS and YYNGEE. Losses at the gene ends were 0 bases for V and 6 bases for J; bases not matched to a gene: 7. This CDR3 has 16 amino acids. CDR3 nucleotides: TGTGCCAGCAGCGTAGATCTAGCGGGGGGGCCGAGCGAGCAGTACTTC. Residues: CASSVDLAGGPSEQYF.

This clone was counted between two and nine times. The V gene is TRBV15, the J gene TRBJ2-7; the match to TRBD1 covers 11 bases. Germline lookup yields CDR1 LNHNV and CDR2 YYDKDF (reference sequence). The CDR3 runs to 16 residues. J lost 4 bases, V lost 0 bases, and 5 bases had no gene match. The DNA for the CDR3 is TGTGCCACCAGCAGAGATGGACAGGGGGCTGTTTACGAGCAGTACTTC. It translates to CATSRDGQGAVYEQYF.

By frequency in the sample, this clone is large. The chain couples TRBV9 to TRBJ2-5; 9 positions match TRBD2. V was clipped by 0 bases and J by 2 bases; unmatched bases: 2. In germline, CDR1 is SGDLS, CDR2 YYNGEE. This CDR3 has 15 residues. As DNA, the CDR3 is TGTGCCAGCAGCGTAGGACTAGCGGAACAAGAGACCCAGTACTTC. Amino acids: CASSVGLAEQETQYF.

Sample share makes this clone medium-sized. This chain joins TRBV4-1 and TRBJ1-1; a possible D gene is TRBD1 (6 bases). Germline lookup yields CDR1 MGHRA and CDR2 YSYEKL. The CDR3 covers 15 residues. Trimming removed 0 bases from V and 3 bases from J, with 11 bases in between. The DNA for the CDR3 is TGCGCCAGCAGCCAAGATCAGGGGATAGACACTGAAGCTTTCTTT. Encoded protein: CASSQDQGIDTEAFF.

This sequence joins TRBV18 and TRBJ1-1; TRBD1 might be the D (5 bases). V lost 4 bases and J 4 bases, leaving 13 bases between the germline ends. Germline V gene lookup returns CDR1 KGHSH and CDR2 LQKENI. The CDR3 sequence is 14 residues long. This CDR3 reads CASSLQVMVTEAFF. For the CDR3, the DNA is TGTGCCAGCTCACTACAGGTTATGGTCACTGAAGCTTTCTTT. The full variable domain, with the rest looked up from reference TRBV18 and TRBJ1-1, is NAGVMQNPRHLVRRRGQEARLRCSPMKGHSHVYWYRQLPEEGLKFMVYLQKENIIDESGMPKERFSAEFPKEGPSILRIQQVVRGDSAAYFCASSLQVMVTEAFFGQGTRLTVV.

The rearrangement links TRBV5-1 to TRBJ2-5, with 8 bases matching TRBD1. The germline gives CDR1 SGHRS, CDR2 YFSETQ. J lost 5 bases, V lost 4 bases, and 7 bases had no gene match. The CDR3 length is 14 residues. CDR3 residues: CASSAGTGGETQYF. In nucleotides, the CDR3 is TGCGCCAGCAGCGCCGGGACAGGTGGTGAGACCCAGTACTTC.

This clone showed up just a few times. The chain carries TRBV5-1 and TRBJ2-1, with D maybe TRBD2 (5 bases). Trimming cost V 3 bases and J 0 bases, with 10 bases left between them. Germline CDR1 and CDR2: SGHRS and YFSETQ. The CDR3 is 15 amino acids. The CDR3 DNA reads TGCGCCAGCAGCTCGAGCGGTCTCTCCTACAATGAGCAGTTCTTC. It encodes CASSSSGLSYNEQFF. Together with reference TRBV5-1 and TRBJ2-1, the CDR3 gives the full variable domain: KAGVTQTPRYLIKTRGQQVTLSCSPISGHRSVSWYQQTPGQGLQFLFEYFSETQRNKGNFPGRFSGRQFSNSRSEMNVSTLELGDSALYLCASSSSGLSYNEQFFGPGTRLTVL.

This clone was observed a few times. This chain links TRBV6-7 with TRBJ2-7, with 7 bases lining up with TRBD2. TRBV6-7 is an ORF, and what it does is uncertain. The CDR3 is 13 residues long. The V gene end was trimmed by 6 bases and the J gene end by 4 bases; junction bases not matched to a gene: 6. The chain's CDR3 is CASSRLRGYEQYF. CDR3 bases: TGTGCCAGCAGCCGGCTGCGGGGGTACGAGCAGTACTTC.

V usage is TRBV6-1 and J usage is TRBJ1-3; D is undetermined. Germline loops: CDR1 MNHNS, CDR2 SASEGT. The V end lost 1 base, the J end lost 5 bases, and 9 bases lay between the germline ends. The CDR3 sequence is 14 residues long. CDR3 in DNA: TGTGCCAGCAGTGAAGTCGCCAGTAGAAACACCATATATTTT. Protein sequence: CASSEVASRNTIYF.

In its sample, this clone was seen a few times. The same CDR3 also results from other DNA sequences found in this sample. The chain joins TRBV10-2 to TRBJ2-7; D is ambiguous. Germline lookup yields CDR1 WSHSY and CDR2 SAAADI. V lost 6 bases to trimming and J lost 4 bases, with 13 bases between them. This CDR3 has 13 residues. CDR3 sequence: CASRTTANYEQYF. As DNA, the CDR3 is TGCGCCAGCAGAACCACAGCCAATTACGAGCAGTACTTC.

The CDR3 reads CASRPRGSRSYEQYF. In nucleotides, the CDR3 is TGTGCCAGCAGGCCCCGGGGTTCGCGATCCTACGAGCAGTACTTC. The chain employs TRBV11-3 and TRBJ2-7; maybe TRBD2 (5 bases). Germline lookup yields CDR1 SGHNT and CDR2 YENEEA. The CDR3 length is 15 residues. V was cut by 6 bases and J by 1 base, with 16 bases left in between. The variable domain in full, completed from reference TRBV11-3 and TRBJ2-7, reads EAGVVQSPRYKIIEKKQPVAFWCNPISGHNTLYWYLQNLGQGPELLIRYENEEAVDDSQLPKDRFSAERLKGVDSTLKIQPAELGDSAVYLCASRPRGSRSYEQYFGPGTRLTVT.

A few counts support this clone. V and J are TRBV6-8 and TRBJ1-2; TRBD1 agrees at 7 bases. The CDR3 length is 13 residues. The ends lost 8 bases at V and 9 bases at J; junction bases unmatched: 12. The germline CDR1 and CDR2 sequences are MNHGY and SAAAGT. CDR3 amino acids: CASLEAGGNSYTF. CDR3 nucleotide sequence: TGTGCCAGCTTGGAGGCAGGGGGTAATAGCTACACCTTC.

The V gene is TRBV25-1, the J gene TRBJ2-3; no clear D. V was cut by 5 bases and J by 0 bases, with 9 bases left in between. Germline loops: CDR1 MGHDK, CDR2 SYGVNS. This CDR3 contains 14 residues. The CDR3 sequence: CASSFEGSTDTQYF. The CDR3, as DNA: TGTGCCAGCAGTTTTGAAGGGAGCACAGATACGCAGTATTTT. The variable domain in full, with the rest retrieved from reference TRBV25-1 and TRBJ2-3, is EADIYQTPRYLVIGTGKKITLECSQTMGHDKMYWYQQDPGMELHLIHYSYGVNSTEKGDLSSESTVSRIRTEHFPLTLESARPSHTSQYLCASSFEGSTDTQYFGPGTRLTVL.